This entry concerns a single T cell receptor beta chain. These data belong to a study of blood T cell repertoires in COVID-19. The assay was immunoSEQ multiplex PCR, and TCRdb's table has in-frame clones only and misses some. The data show about 41,000 clones, 70% to 90% seen once. In germline, CDR1 is SQVTM, CDR2 ANQGSEA. Trimming took off 7 bases at V and 8 bases at J, with 11 bases between the two ends. The CDR3 is 11 amino acids. What was sequenced was peripheral blood. The chain employs TRBV29-1 and TRBJ1-4, with D unclear. The receptor's source is a man aged 55 to 69 with acute or convalescent COVID-19. The CDR3 nucleotides are TGCAGCGCCGGAGAGGTCGAAAAACTGTTTTTT. This gives the protein CSAGEVEKLFF.